The 13 T cell receptor beta chains in this list originate from one sample, sequenced in a study of OX40 agonist ivuxolimab in advanced cancers. Here immunoSEQ multiplex PCR was the method, and the copy in TCRdb shows in-frame clones only, minus some. The sample comprises 60,000 or so clones, around four fifths of which are singletons, and 3% to 4% rests with the top ten. This specimen consisted of CD4+ or CD8+ T cells sorted from blood, obtained in a trial of the OX40 agonist ivuxolimab. These receptor sequences come from an adult with an advanced solid tumor such as melanoma, head and neck, liver or kidney cancer.

V and J are TRBV19 and TRBJ2-5, with TRBD1 as a possible D gene (5 bases). V was pared by 2 bases and J by 3 bases, with 10 bases between. CDR3 size: 14 residues. Germline lookup yields CDR1 LNHDA and CDR2 SQIVND (reference sequence). This chain's CDR3 is CASSISPREETQYF. The CDR3 DNA is TGTGCCAGTAGTATATCCCCCAGGGAAGAGACCCAGTACTTC.

The rearrangement links TRBV10-3 to TRBJ2-1, with TRBD2 matching 13 bases. J gave up 9 bases and V 10 bases, and 9 bases lay outside the gene matches. The CDR3 totals 14 residues. Germline V lookup: CDR1 ENHRY, CDR2 SYGVKD. The chain's CDR3 is CASLRTSGRFEQFF. CDR3 sequence (DNA): TGTGCCAGCCTGCGGACTAGCGGGAGATTTGAGCAGTTCTTC.

Here the CDR3 reads CASSTYLQGLNYNEQFF. CDR3 nucleotide sequence: TGTGCCAGTAGTACCTACCTGCAGGGCCTTAATTACAATGAGCAGTTCTTC. The gene calls are TRBV19 and TRBJ2-1, with D maybe TRBD1 (5 bases). The length of the CDR3 is 17 residues. V lost 4 bases, J lost 4 bases, and 20 bases lay in between. Germline V gene sequence: CDR1 LNHDA, CDR2 SQIVND (reference sequence).

V gene TRBV7-9 combines with J gene TRBJ2-1, with TRBD2 identical over 8 bases. This CDR3 has 13 residues. CDR1 and CDR2 from the germline V gene are SEHNR and FQNEAQ (reference sequence). Trimming removed 6 bases from V and 6 bases from J; junction bases left unmatched: 4. In DNA, the CDR3 is TGTGCCAGCAGGGACCTAGCGGGCAATGAGCAGTTCTTC. Amino acids: CASRDLAGNEQFF.

The genes are TRBV9 and TRBJ2-2; maybe TRBD1 (5 bases). This CDR3 is 16 amino acids long. Germline lookup yields CDR1 SGDLS and CDR2 YYNGEE. The V gene lost 3 bases and the J gene lost 6 bases, with 18 bases spanning the gap. Here the CDR3 reads CASSARTPFIPGELFF. CDR3 DNA: TGTGCCAGCAGCGCCCGGACACCATTCATACCCGGGGAGCTGTTTTTT.

The genes are TRBV21-1 and TRBJ2-7; the D segment call TRBD2 is taken from the table without a DNA check. TRBV21-1 is annotated as a pseudogene. CDR3 size: 22 residues. The CDR3 nucleotides are TGTGCCAGCAGCAAAGAGGGGACTAGCGGGTCTTTTATGGTCACGGCACCTTACGAGCAGTACTTC. Amino acids: CASSKEGTSGSFMVTAPYEQYF.

This rearrangement joins TRBV13 to TRBJ2-2; TRBD2 might be the D (6 bases). The CDR3 covers 16 residues. V gave up 1 base and J gave up 2 bases, with 11 bases separating them. CDR1 and CDR2 (germline): PRHDT, FYEKMQ (reference sequence). Here the CDR3 reads CASSLDGRGNTGELFF. In DNA form, the CDR3 reads TGTGCCAGCAGCTTAGACGGGAGAGGAAACACCGGGGAGCTGTTTTTT. Looking up the rest from reference TRBV13 and TRBJ2-2 gives the full variable domain: AAGVIQSPRHLIKEKRETATLKCYPIPRHDTVYWYQQGPGQDPQFLISFYEKMQSDKGSIPDRFSAQQFSDYHSELNMSSLELGDSALYFCASSLDGRGNTGELFFGEGSRLTVL.

V is TRBV6-1 and J is TRBJ1-1; D is perhaps TRBD1 (5 bases). The CDR3 has 14 residues. Germline CDR1 is MNHNS and CDR2 is SASEGT. V lost 5 bases and J lost 6, with 16 bases in between. CDR3 protein: CASSLRAGGAEAFF. CDR3 DNA sequence: TGTGCCAGCAGTCTCAGGGCGGGGGGGGCTGAAGCTTTCTTT.

As DNA, the CDR3 is TGTGCCAGCTCACCACGGACAGGTCAAAACACCGGGGAGCTGTTTTTT. This encodes CASSPRTGQNTGELFF. This rearrangement joins TRBV18 to TRBJ2-2; 7 bases are a match to TRBD1. V shed 1 base and J 2 bases; nucleotides not matched to a gene: 4. This CDR3 has 16 residues. CDR1 KGHSH and CDR2 LQKENI come from the germline V gene.

V is TRBV4-1 and J is TRBJ2-1; no definite D call. CDR3 length equals 17 residues. CDR1 and CDR2 (germline): MGHRA, YSYEKL. V was pared by 4 bases and J by 3 bases, with 19 bases between. CDR3 sequence reads: CASSPTTVWVFYNEQFF. DNA of the CDR3: TGCGCCAGCAGCCCAACCACCGTGTGGGTCTTCTACAATGAGCAGTTCTTC.

The V gene is TRBV5-1, the J gene TRBJ2-7, with a weak D call TRBD1 (6 bases). CDR1 is SGHRS, CDR2 YFSETQ, per germline. The germline V and J ends were trimmed by 1 base and 4 bases, with 6 bases remaining between them. The CDR3 runs 12 residues. This CDR3 reads CASSLTGYEQYF. In nucleotides, the CDR3 is TGCGCCAGCAGCTTGACAGGGTACGAGCAGTACTTC.

The chain recombines TRBV6-6 with TRBJ2-3, with 9 nucleotides matching TRBD1. J gave up 1 base and V 10 bases, and 3 bases lay outside the gene matches. Germline V gene lookup returns CDR1 MNHNY and CDR2 SVGAGI (reference sequence). There are 13 residues in the CDR3. The CDR3 here is CATRDRGTDTQYF. For the CDR3, the DNA is TGTGCCACCAGGGACAGGGGCACAGATACGCAGTATTTT.

The chain employs TRBV2 and TRBJ2-1; TRBD1 matches 9 bases. V lost 0 bases, J lost 6 bases, and 15 bases stayed unmatched. Germline CDR1 and CDR2: SNHLY and FYNNEI. The CDR3 is 19 residues long. The CDR3 loop is CASSEAYYPGQGRVNEQFF. CDR3 nucleotides: TGTGCCAGCAGTGAAGCTTATTATCCGGGACAGGGAAGGGTCAATGAGCAGTTCTTC. The variable domain in full, completed from reference TRBV2 and TRBJ2-1, reads EPEVTQTPSHQVTQMGQEVILRCVPISNHLYFYWYRQILGQKVEFLVSFYNNEISEKSEIFDDQFSVERPDGSNFTLKIRSTKLEDSAMYFCASSEAYYPGQGRVNEQFFGPGTRLTVL.